The 21 T cell receptor beta chains in this list originate from one sample, sequenced in a study of blood T cell repertoires in COVID-19. The data were produced by immunoSEQ multiplex PCR, yet TCRdb's version contains in-frame clones alone and is incomplete. The sample consists of more than 200,000 clones, roughly 88% of them appearing once. The sequenced sample was peripheral blood. The receptor source for this set is a woman in her twenties or thirties with COVID-19, enrolled during active disease.

The chain employs TRBV29-1 and TRBJ1-4; D is perhaps TRBD1 (5 bases). The length of the CDR3 is 12 residues. Germline lookup yields CDR1 SQVTM and CDR2 ANQGSEA. Trimming removed 4 bases from V and 6 bases from J, with 9 bases in between. The CDR3 DNA sequence: TGCAGCGTTGTGGGGGGGGATGAAAAACTGTTTTTT. Protein sequence: CSVVGGDEKLFF.

This rearrangement joins TRBV4-3 to TRBJ2-4; D gene ambiguous. CDR1 is LGHNA, CDR2 YSLEER, per germline. The CDR3 contains 16 residues. V lost 2 bases, J lost 1 base, and 12 bases lay in between. The chain's CDR3 is CASSQHREPAKNIQYF. CDR3 DNA: TGCGCCAGCAGCCAACACCGAGAGCCGGCCAAAAACATTCAGTACTTC.

The chain combines TRBV19 with TRBJ1-6; D is unclear. Germline V CDR1 and CDR2: LNHDA, SQIVND (reference sequence). The CDR3 is 17 amino acids. The V end lost 6 bases, the J end lost 0 bases, and 15 bases lay between the germline ends. The CDR3 DNA follows: TGTGCCAGTAGAATAAATTCTCGGAGCTCCTATAATTCACCCCTCCACTTT. Translating gives CASRINSRSSYNSPLHF.

This chain connects TRBV5-1 to TRBJ2-1; D is uncertain. The CDR3 is 14 amino acids. Germline CDR1 SGHRS, CDR2 YFSETQ. V was pared by 4 bases and J by 10 bases, with 18 bases between. The CDR3 DNA reads TGCGCCAGCAGCACCACCTCACCGCTGGAGGAGCAGTTCTTC. Protein product: CASSTTSPLEEQFF.

This clone has more than one count but fewer than ten. This sequence joins TRBV29-1 and TRBJ1-1, with no clear D. The V gene's germline CDR1 is SQVTM and CDR2 ANQGSEA. The CDR3 length is 12 residues. V lost 7 bases to trimming and J lost 1 base, with 10 bases between them. The CDR3 sequence is CSASTANTEAFF. The DNA for the CDR3 is TGCAGCGCCTCTACCGCGAACACTGAAGCTTTCTTT.

V is TRBV19 and J is TRBJ2-3, with TRBD2 matching over 8 bases. Trimming removed 6 bases from V and 0 bases from J; junction bases left unmatched: 8. The CDR3 spans 16 residues. Germline CDR1 reads LNHDA; CDR2 reads SQIVND (reference sequence). The CDR3 DNA reads as TGTGCCAGTAGGGGTACGGGACTAGTGAGCACAGATACGCAGTATTTT. Residues: CASRGTGLVSTDTQYF.

This sequence joins TRBV5-4 and TRBJ2-6; a possible D gene is TRBD2 (7 bases). Per germline, CDR1 SGHNT and CDR2 YYREEE (reference sequence). This CDR3 has 16 amino acids. The V end was cut by 0 bases, the J end by 3 bases, with 10 bases between. The CDR3 spells CASSLAGGRGANVLTF. CDR3 nucleotides: TGTGCCAGCAGCTTGGCCGGGGGGCGTGGGGCCAACGTCCTGACTTTC.

This sequence joins TRBV11-3 and TRBJ2-3; possibly TRBD2 for D (6 bases). Deletions cut 8 bases from V and 0 bases from J, with 12 bases between. This CDR3 is 14 amino acids long. From germline, CDR1 is SGHNT and CDR2 YENEEA. The DNA of the CDR3 is TGTGCCAGCCAGTCTAGCGCCAGCACAGATACGCAGTATTTT. Translated, it gives CASQSSASTDTQYF.

CDR3 residues: CASSLQVTNTEAFF. The CDR3 coding sequence is TGTGCCAGCAGTTTACAGGTAACGAACACTGAAGCTTTCTTT. V is TRBV6-6 and J is TRBJ1-1, with TRBD1 as a possible D gene (5 bases). The CDR3 extends over 14 amino acids. The ends were cut back, 4 bases at V and 1 base at J, with 10 bases in the middle. Germline V gene lookup returns CDR1 MNHNY and CDR2 SVGAGI (reference sequence).

The chain is built from TRBV7-2 and TRBJ1-2; D may be TRBD1 (6 bases). Looked up from germline, CDR1 is SGHTA and CDR2 is FQGNSA. Trimming removed 5 bases at V and 5 bases at J, with 18 bases between. CDR3 size: 15 residues. This CDR3 reads CASSPPNDRTYGYTF. CDR3 coding DNA: TGTGCCAGCAGCCCCCCGAACGACAGGACATATGGCTACACCTTC.

This chain links TRBV19 with TRBJ2-5; D remains unclear. V was clipped by 5 bases and J by 3 bases, with 13 bases between them. The CDR3 sequence is 14 residues long. Germline V gene lookup returns CDR1 LNHDA and CDR2 SQIVND (reference sequence). This CDR3 is CASSPSGAEETQYF. CDR3 DNA sequence: TGTGCCAGTAGTCCTAGTGGTGCTGAAGAGACCCAGTACTTC.

This chain uses TRBV12-2 with TRBJ1-5. TRBV12-2 has pseudogene status. The CDR3 is 17 residues long. The DNA for the CDR3 is TGTGCAAGTCGCTCAAGACCGTACGGAGGGTACAATCAGCCCCAGCATTTT. Translating gives CASRSRPYGGYNQPQHF.

This chain connects TRBV7-9 to TRBJ1-1, with 8 bases fitting TRBD1. The CDR3 totals 14 residues. The germline V gene encodes CDR1 SEHNR and CDR2 FQNEAQ (reference sequence). V trimming: 5 bases; J trimming: 4 bases; junction bases outside the gene matches: 6. The CDR3 region is CASSPQGAPTEAFF. As DNA, the CDR3 is TGTGCCAGCAGCCCCCAGGGGGCCCCCACTGAAGCTTTCTTT.

This chain connects TRBV6-2 or TRBV6-3 to TRBJ2-7; tentatively, D is TRBD2 (7 bases). V lost 2 bases, J lost 0 bases, and 14 bases lay in between. The CDR3 loop spans 16 amino acids. Germline-derived CDR1 and CDR2 are MNHEY and SVGEGT. Here the CDR3 DNA reads TGTGCCAGCAGTTACCCACGGGGGGCTAGCTCCTACGAGCAGTACGTC. Amino acid sequence: CASSYPRGASSYEQYV.

The rearrangement joins TRBV7-9 to TRBJ2-5; TRBD2 matches at 7 bases. The CDR3 is 14 amino acids. With V trimmed by 4 bases and J by 5 bases, 7 bases remained unmatched. From germline, CDR1 is SEHNR and CDR2 FQNEAQ (reference sequence). The CDR3 loop reads CASSSFGTTETQYF. The CDR3 DNA sequence: TGTGCCAGCAGCTCCTTCGGGACTACGGAGACCCAGTACTTC. Filled out from reference TRBV7-9 and TRBJ2-5, the complete variable domain reads DTGVSQNPRHKITKRGQNVTFRCDPISEHNRLYWYRQTLGQGPEFLTYFQNEAQLEKSRLLSDRFSAERPKGSFSTLEIQRTEQGDSAMYLCASSSFGTTETQYFGPGTRLLVL.

The chain is built from TRBV5-6 and TRBJ1-1; no definite D call. V shed 3 bases and J shed 0 bases, with 15 bases lying between them. From germline, CDR1 is SGHDT and CDR2 YYEEEE. The CDR3 length is 16 residues. The CDR3 is CASSSPHPTVNTEAFF. The DNA for the CDR3 is TGTGCCAGCAGCTCCCCTCACCCTACAGTGAACACTGAAGCTTTCTTT. Drawing the rest from reference TRBV5-6 and TRBJ1-1, the complete variable domain is DAGVTQSPTHLIKTRGQQVTLRCSPKSGHDTVSWYQQALGQGPQFIFQYYEEEERQRGNFPDRFSGHQFPNYSSELNVNALLLGDSALYLCASSSPHPTVNTEAFFGQGTRLTVV.

The gene calls are TRBV5-6 and TRBJ1-4; TRBD1 aligns across 7 bases. Germline V gene lookup returns CDR1 SGHDT and CDR2 YYEEEE. Trimming took 3 bases from V and 7 from J; bases not matched to a gene: 6. This CDR3 spans 14 amino acids. CDR3 region: CASSSDRAGEKLFF. The CDR3 DNA reads TGTGCCAGCAGCTCTGACAGGGCTGGTGAAAAACTGTTTTTT. The whole variable domain, filled in from reference TRBV5-6 and TRBJ1-4, reads DAGVTQSPTHLIKTRGQQVTLRCSPKSGHDTVSWYQQALGQGPQFIFQYYEEEERQRGNFPDRFSGHQFPNYSSELNVNALLLGDSALYLCASSSDRAGEKLFFGSGTQLSVL.

The DNA of the CDR3 is TGTGCCAGCAGCGTTATCTCTGGGGCCAACGTCCTGACTTTC. Its translation: CASSVISGANVLTF. The rearrangement joins TRBV9 to TRBJ2-6; D call uncertain. This CDR3 has 14 residues. V lost 2 bases and J lost 0, with 3 bases in between. Germline V lookup: CDR1 SGDLS, CDR2 YYNGEE.

The chain has TRBV5-1 and TRBJ2-3; 12 nucleotides match TRBD2. V was pared by 0 bases and J by 8 bases, with 7 bases of the junction left unmatched. The germline CDR1 and CDR2 sequences are SGHRS and YFSETQ. This CDR3 contains 16 residues. The CDR3 reads CASSLVTSGGQGTQYF. The CDR3, as DNA: TGCGCCAGCAGCTTGGTGACTAGCGGGGGCCAGGGTACGCAGTATTTT.

This chain uses TRBV6-5 with TRBJ1-2, with 7 bases fitting TRBD1. The V segment lost 2 bases and the J segment 6 bases; nucleotides outside the gene matches: 6. The CDR3 consists of 14 residues. CDR1 is MNHEY, CDR2 SVGAGI, per germline. CDR3 loop: CASSYRPGGDGYTF. The CDR3 region has the DNA TGTGCCAGCAGTTACCGGCCAGGGGGTGATGGCTACACCTTC.

The chain carries TRBV6-2 or TRBV6-3 and TRBJ2-7; 7 positions match TRBD2. The germline CDR1 and CDR2 sequences are MNHEY and SVGEGT. The J segment lost 5 bases and the V segment lost 6 bases, leaving 16 bases of the junction unmatched. The length of the CDR3 is 16 residues. The CDR3 DNA sequence: TGTGCCAGCAGCGAAATTGCGGGAGCCCCTTTAAACGAGCAGTACGTC. It is translated as CASSEIAGAPLNEQYV.